This paragraph covers one TCR beta chain sequence. The data are from a study of shared clonotypes between healthy human individuals. Here immunoSEQ multiplex PCR was the method, and the copy in TCRdb shows in-frame clones only, minus some. The sample includes roughly 1,800,000 clones, about 95% seen only once; the top ten take approximately 1.2%. CDR1 is ENHRY, CDR2 SYGVKD, per germline. The V and J ends lost 2 bases and 1 base, in that order; junction bases with no gene match: 6. The CDR3 contains 16 residues. Positively selected for CCR7, the CD45RO-negative cells used as naive CD8 cells excluded terminally differentiated effector memory CD45RA+ cells.

This TCR came from a man aged 18 to 29 in good health. Sequenced: naive CD8+ T cells sorted from blood. The V gene is TRBV10-3, the J gene TRBJ1-2; 8 bases are a match to TRBD1. The CDR3 nucleotides read TGTGCCATCAGTGAGGGGACAGGCCAGCTTAACTATGGCTACACCTTC. Encoded protein: CAISEGTGQLNYGYTF.